This passage covers 9 T cell receptor beta chains from one sample sequenced in a study of T-cell memory formation after mild COVID-19. TCRdb re-called the 5' RACE reads through MiXCR, storing one row per CDR3 protein. Found here are around 300,000 distinct CDR3 sequences, roughly an eighth of them singletons; the top ten hold about 20%. Sequencing was done on a sample of PBMCs or a T cell subset sorted from them (not recorded which). The source of these receptors is a man aged 18-30 years who had mild COVID-19 (a few samples of this study predate the infection). Cell type and time point are not known.

This clonotype showed up just a few times. The J gene is TRBJ2-3, the V gene TRBV6-5; D may be TRBD2 (5 bases). The CDR3 extends over 12 amino acids. Trimming shortened V by 2 bases and J by 8 bases, and 8 bases separated the two germline ends. From germline, CDR1 is MNHEY and CDR2 SVGAGI. The CDR3 bases are TGTGCCAGCAGTTACCCGGGGAGTACGCAGTATTTT. Amino acid sequence: CASSYPGSTQYF.

A few counts support this clonotype. The chain couples TRBV29-1 to TRBJ1-1; D is possibly TRBD1 (5 bases). Germline-derived CDR1 and CDR2 are SQVTM and ANQGSEA. V was trimmed by 4 bases and J by 4 bases, leaving 10 bases between them. This CDR3 is built from 12 residues. CDR3 sequence reads: CSVAGEVTEAFF. The CDR3 coding sequence is TGCAGCGTTGCGGGGGAGGTCACTGAAGCTTTCTTT. Looking up the rest from reference TRBV29-1 and TRBJ1-1 gives the full variable domain: SAVISQKPSRDICQRGTSLTIQCQVDSQVTMMFWYRQQPGQSLTLIATANQGSEATYESGFVIDKFPISRPNLTFSTLTVSNMSPEDSSIYLCSVAGEVTEAFFGQGTRLTVV.

V gene TRBV20-1 combines with J gene TRBJ1-1, with TRBD1 matching over 9 bases. The J segment lost 4 bases and the V segment lost 5 bases, leaving 8 bases of the junction unmatched. This CDR3 comprises 14 residues. Germline V CDR1 and CDR2: DFQATT, SNEGSKA (reference sequence). CDR3 region: CSAGQGSGGTEAFF. As DNA, the CDR3 is TGCAGTGCTGGACAGGGGTCGGGGGGCACTGAAGCTTTCTTT.

This clonotype was recorded many times. The chain combines TRBV7-8 with TRBJ1-2; D is ambiguous. CDR3 length: 13 residues. Germline lookup yields CDR1 SGHVS and CDR2 FQNEAQ. V lost 1 base to trimming and J lost 2 bases, with 5 bases between them. The CDR3 nucleotides are TGTGCCAGCAGCTTAGGCATAAACTATGGCTACACCTTC. Translating it yields CASSLGINYGYTF. The full variable domain, completed using reference TRBV7-8 and TRBJ1-2, is GAGVSQSPRYKVAKRGQDVALRCDPISGHVSLFWYQQALGQGPEFLTYFQNEAQLDKSGLPSDRFFAERPEGSVSTLKIQRTQQEDSAVYLCASSLGINYGYTFGSGTRLTVV.

This chain uses TRBV28 with TRBJ2-3; D may be TRBD2 (7 bases). This CDR3 has 14 residues. Germline CDR1 MDHEN, CDR2 SYDVKM. V was cut by 8 bases and J by 3 bases, with 15 bases left in between. CDR3 DNA: TGTGCCAGCCGTCAAGGGGGGGCTACAGATACGCAGTATTTT. Its translation: CASRQGGATDTQYF.

The chain carries TRBV11-2 and TRBJ2-3, with a weak D call TRBD1 (5 bases). The CDR3 extends over 13 amino acids. V was pared by 3 bases and J by 4 bases, with 8 bases between. In germline, CDR1 is SGHAT, CDR2 FQNNGV. This CDR3 is CASSFRVSDTQYF. CDR3 bases: TGTGCCAGCAGCTTCAGGGTTTCAGATACGCAGTATTTT.

This chain uses TRBV7-9 with TRBJ2-1; D gene uncertain. With 8 bases removed from V and 5 bases from J, the gap between germline ends came to 7 bases. This CDR3 spans 11 amino acids. Germline V gene sequence: CDR1 SEHNR, CDR2 FQNEAQ (reference sequence). The CDR3 loop reads CASGVNNEQFF. In DNA, the CDR3 is TGTGCCAGCGGGGTAAACAATGAGCAGTTCTTC.

The sample holds a few counts of this clonotype. This chain links TRBV7-8 with TRBJ2-3, with D possibly TRBD1 on 6 matching bases. The CDR3 is 16 amino acids. V gave up 0 bases and J gave up 4 bases, with 14 bases separating them. Germline assignment: CDR1 SGHVS and CDR2 FQNEAQ. CDR3 nucleotides: TGTGCCAGCAGCTTAGCGCAGGCAGGGGTCGCAGATACGCAGTATTTT. It specifies CASSLAQAGVADTQYF.

This clonotype showed up many times. V usage is TRBV7-2 and J usage is TRBJ2-5; D possibly uses TRBD1 or TRBD2 (6 bases each). Looked up from germline, CDR1 is SGHTA and CDR2 is FQGNSA. Trimming pared 3 bases from V and 4 bases from J, leaving 12 bases between. There are 14 residues in the CDR3. The CDR3 DNA is TGTGCCAGCAGCTTCGTGGGGGGCCCAGAGACCCAGTACTTC. Residues: CASSFVGGPETQYF.